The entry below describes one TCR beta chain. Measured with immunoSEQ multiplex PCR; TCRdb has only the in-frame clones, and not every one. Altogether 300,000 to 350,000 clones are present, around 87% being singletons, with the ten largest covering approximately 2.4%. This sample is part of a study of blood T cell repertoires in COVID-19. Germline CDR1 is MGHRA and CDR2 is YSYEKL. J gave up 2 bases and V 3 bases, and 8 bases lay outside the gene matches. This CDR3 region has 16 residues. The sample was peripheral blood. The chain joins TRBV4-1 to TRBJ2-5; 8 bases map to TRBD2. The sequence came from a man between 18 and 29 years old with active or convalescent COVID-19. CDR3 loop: CASSHPGLGPQETQYF. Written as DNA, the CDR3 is TGCGCCAGCAGCCATCCGGGACTAGGCCCTCAAGAGACCCAGTACTTC.